What follows are 28 T cell receptor beta chains derived from one specimen sequenced in a study of technical replicates of blood from a handful of donors (dated by TCRdb to the late 2010s). Libraries were built with the immunoSEQ multiplex PCR assay. TCRdb took over this immuneACCESS table, retaining in-frame rearrangements with V and J assigned. Such tables are incomplete; in checked studies, under half of the missing clones stem from an unresolved V gene, and the remainder is unexplained. The sample includes tens of thousands of clones, with around four fifths observed a single time. Around 4% of the sample rests with the top ten. Sequenced material: PBMCs. These receptors were collected from a human donor in good health. Some clones in this sample may be carry-over from other donors' samples.

In its sample, this clone was seen once. The chain employs TRBV6-5 and TRBJ1-2, with D uncertain. CDR1 and CDR2 (germline): MNHEY, SVGAGI. CDR3 length: 14 amino acids. The V and J ends lost 3 bases and 1 base respectively, with 9 bases between them. This chain's CDR3 is CASSYLADNYGYTF. DNA for the CDR3: TGTGCCAGCAGTTATTTGGCAGATAACTATGGCTACACCTTC.

The V call is TRBV6-5, the J call TRBJ2-7, with 8 bases that match TRBD1. V gave up 5 bases and J gave up 4 bases; unmatched junction bases: 1. The CDR3 totals 12 residues. CDR1 is MNHEY and CDR2 is SVGAGI in the germline V gene. In nucleotides, the CDR3 is TGTGCCAGCAGTCAGGGGGCTTACGAGCAGTACTTC. Translation gives CASSQGAYEQYF.

The rearrangement joins TRBV27 to TRBJ2-7, with 14 bases matching TRBD2. The V gene's germline CDR1 is MNHEY and CDR2 SMNVEV (reference sequence). The CDR3 consists of 15 residues. J lost 5 bases, V lost 6 bases, and 6 bases had no gene match. The CDR3 reads CASSERTSGRNEQYF. The CDR3 region has the DNA TGTGCCAGCAGCGAGAGGACTAGCGGGAGGAACGAGCAGTACTTC.

V is TRBV4-2 and J is TRBJ2-3; D is perhaps TRBD2 (6 bases). Germline V lookup: CDR1 LGHNA, CDR2 YNFKEQ. The CDR3 is 19 residues long. V gave up 2 bases and J gave up 0 bases, with 21 bases separating them. The CDR3 here is CASSQLLDSGEDSTDTQYF. CDR3 DNA sequence: TGTGCCAGCAGCCAATTATTGGATAGCGGAGAGGATAGCACAGATACGCAGTATTTT.

The chain carries TRBV10-3 and TRBJ2-7; 11 bases line up with TRBD2. Germline lookup yields CDR1 ENHRY and CDR2 SYGVKD. The CDR3 loop spans 15 amino acids. The junction had 5 bases not matched to a gene; V was cut back by 4 bases and J by 3 bases. The CDR3 loop reads CAISVTSGTLYEQYF. CDR3 DNA sequence: TGTGCCATCAGTGTGACTAGCGGGACCCTCTACGAGCAGTACTTC.

The CDR3 is CASRHGQGSTEAFF. In DNA form, the CDR3 reads TGTGCCAGCAGACACGGACAGGGAAGCACTGAAGCTTTCTTT. The chain uses TRBV7-9 and TRBJ1-1; 8 bases are shared with TRBD1. CDR3 length: 14 residues. With 6 bases clipped from V and 4 bases from J, the junction kept 7 bases outside the gene matches. From germline, CDR1 is SEHNR and CDR2 FQNEAQ (reference sequence).

This chain uses TRBV7-3 with TRBJ2-1; 7 bases map to TRBD2. Germline V gene data show CDR1 as SGHTA and CDR2 as FQGTGA. The ends lost 5 bases at V and 7 bases at J; junction bases unmatched: 11. CDR3 length: 15 residues. The CDR3: CASSTNGLDGNEQFF. The CDR3 region has the DNA TGTGCCAGCAGCACAAACGGACTAGACGGTAATGAGCAGTTCTTC.

The chain joins TRBV7-2 to TRBJ2-2; the match to TRBD1 covers 7 bases. Germline CDR1 reads SGHTA; CDR2 reads FQGNSA. The CDR3 consists of 16 residues. Unmatched junction bases numbered 4, after V lost 0 bases and J lost 3 bases. The CDR3 region is CASSLAGGAYTGELFF. The CDR3, as DNA: TGTGCCAGCAGCTTAGCAGGGGGCGCTTACACCGGGGAGCTGTTTTTT. The full variable domain, rest sourced from reference TRBV7-2 and TRBJ2-2, is GAGVSQSPSNKVTEKGKDVELRCDPISGHTALYWYRQSLGQGLEFLIYFQGNSAPDKSGLPSDRFSAERTGGSVSTLTIQRTQQEDSAVYLCASSLAGGAYTGELFFGEGSRLTVL.

V and J are TRBV7-2 and TRBJ2-5, with 9 bases identical to TRBD1. CDR1 and CDR2 (germline): SGHTA, FQGNSA. V shed 5 bases and J 10 bases; nucleotides not matched to a gene: 17. The CDR3 sequence is 16 residues long. The DNA of the CDR3 is TGTGCCAGCAGCGGACAGGGGAGGTCTCTCTTCGCGCACCAGTACTTC. Encoded protein: CASSGQGRSLFAHQYF.

The chain combines TRBV5-1 with TRBJ2-5, with 13 bases aligning to TRBD2. The DNA end favors TRBJ2-7, so the J call may be wrong. CDR3 length: 15 amino acids. The germline V gene encodes CDR1 SGHRS and CDR2 YFSETQ. The CDR3 DNA sequence: TGCGCCAGCAGCTCTCGGACTAGCGGGAGCCACGAGCAGTACTTC. It encodes CASSSRTSGSHEQYF.

The chain employs TRBV7-8 and TRBJ2-7, with D perhaps matching TRBD1 (6 bases). Germline V gives CDR1 SGHVS, CDR2 FQNEAQ. The CDR3 consists of 15 residues. V lost 3 bases and J lost 2, with 14 bases in between. The CDR3 DNA reads as TGTGCCAGCAGCTTTGACAGGACAGTAACCTACGAGCAGTACTTC. This sequence encodes CASSFDRTVTYEQYF.

The chain carries TRBV19 and TRBJ1-2; D is uncertain. The germline CDR1 and CDR2 sequences are LNHDA and SQIVND (reference sequence). The CDR3 has 13 residues. The V gene lost 7 bases and the J gene lost 1 base, with 10 bases spanning the gap. The CDR3 here is CASKIAGNYGYTF. In DNA, the CDR3 is TGTGCCAGTAAAATTGCGGGTAACTATGGCTACACCTTC.

The chain links TRBV7-3 to TRBJ2-3, with D perhaps matching TRBD1 (5 bases). V was shortened by 4 bases and J by 2 bases, with 13 bases between the two germline ends. CDR1 and CDR2 from the germline V gene are SGHTA and FQGTGA. This CDR3 region has 15 residues. CDR3 sequence: CASSSLGRNTDTQYF. The CDR3 nucleotides read TGTGCCAGCAGCTCTTTGGGGCGGAACACAGATACGCAGTATTTT. Using reference TRBV7-3 and TRBJ2-3 for the parts outside the CDR3, the full variable domain is GAGVSQTPSNKVTEKGKYVELRCDPISGHTALYWYRQSLGQGPEFLIYFQGTGAADDSGLPNDRFFAVRPEGSVSTLKIQRTERGDSAVYLCASSSLGRNTDTQYFGPGTRLTVL.

V is TRBV7-6 and J is TRBJ1-6; TRBD1 is a possible D gene (5 bases). This CDR3 is 13 amino acids long. V lost 8 bases and J lost 5, with 10 bases in between. Germline V CDR1 and CDR2: SGHVS, FNYEAQ. CDR3 residues: CASRGLNNSPLHF. The CDR3 DNA follows: TGTGCCAGCCGGGGACTGAATAATTCACCCCTCCACTTT.

V gene TRBV10-3 combines with J gene TRBJ1-2, with D perhaps matching TRBD1 (5 bases). This CDR3 contains 13 residues. Germline values: CDR1 ENHRY, CDR2 SYGVKD. V lost 7 bases, J lost 2 bases, and 11 bases lay in between. DNA for the CDR3: TGTGCCATCACGGGGGTAATCAACTATGGCTACACCTTC. Translation gives CAITGVINYGYTF.

The rearrangement links TRBV28 to TRBJ2-7; TRBD2 is a possible D gene (6 bases). The germline V and J ends were trimmed by 7 bases and 3 bases, with 13 bases remaining between them. Germline assignment: CDR1 MDHEN and CDR2 SYDVKM. CDR3 size: 13 residues. The CDR3 sequence is CASTPEGLYEQYF. In DNA, the CDR3 is TGTGCCAGCACCCCGGAGGGCCTCTACGAGCAGTACTTC. Filled out from reference TRBV28 and TRBJ2-7, the complete variable domain reads DVKVTQSSRYLVKRTGEKVFLECVQDMDHENMFWYRQDPGLGLRLIYFSYDVKMKEKGDIPEGYSVSREKKERFSLILESASTNQTSMYLCASTPEGLYEQYFGPGTRLTVT.

V is TRBV7-9 and J is TRBJ1-2, with 7 bases identical to TRBD1. Trimming removed 1 base from V and 0 bases from J; junction bases left unmatched: 5. This CDR3 region has 16 residues. The germline V gene has CDR1 SEHNR and CDR2 FQNEAQ (reference sequence). The CDR3 sequence: CASSLETGAPNYGYTF. The CDR3 region has the DNA TGTGCCAGCAGCTTAGAAACAGGGGCACCTAACTATGGCTACACCTTC.

V usage is TRBV11-2 and J usage is TRBJ2-5, with TRBD1 identical over 10 bases. With 4 bases clipped from V and 4 bases from J, the junction kept 9 bases outside the gene matches. Germline loops: CDR1 SGHAT, CDR2 FQNNGV. The CDR3 is made up of 16 amino acids. CDR3 protein: CASSSGTGVFIETQYF. CDR3 DNA sequence: TGTGCCAGCAGCTCAGGGACAGGGGTCTTTATAGAGACCCAGTACTTC. The full variable domain, completed using reference TRBV11-2 and TRBJ2-5, is EAGVAQSPRYKIIEKRQSVAFWCNPISGHATLYWYQQILGQGPKLLIQFQNNGVVDDSQLPKDRFSAERLKGVDSTLKIQPAKLEDSAVYLCASSSGTGVFIETQYFGPGTRLLVL.

The V call is TRBV7-9, the J call TRBJ1-1, with TRBD1 matching 10 bases. The V segment lost 5 bases and the J segment 3 bases; nucleotides outside the gene matches: 9. The CDR3 covers 16 residues. Germline V CDR1 and CDR2: SEHNR, FQNEAQ (reference sequence). The CDR3 region is CASSGGQGVLDTEAFF. The CDR3 DNA follows: TGTGCCAGCAGCGGCGGACAGGGGGTTTTGGACACTGAAGCTTTCTTT.

V and J are TRBV18 and TRBJ1-2; weak D call: TRBD1 (5 bases). Per germline, CDR1 KGHSH and CDR2 LQKENI. Trimming left V 3 bases short and J 10 bases short, with 15 bases between. This CDR3 comprises 13 residues. The CDR3 region has the DNA TGTGCCAGCTCACCGGAGGAGGGGAGTGACTACACCTTC. Its translation is CASSPEEGSDYTF.

CDR3 residues: CAWSVPRTGETNTEAFF. The CDR3 coding sequence is TGTGCCTGGAGTGTCCCCAGGACAGGGGAGACGAACACTGAAGCTTTCTTT. The V call is TRBV30, the J call TRBJ1-1, with 9 bases that match TRBD1. This CDR3 has 17 residues. Germline CDR1 and CDR2: GTSNPN and SVGIG (reference sequence). V lost 0 bases to trimming and J lost 1 base; unmatched junction nucleotides: 9.

This clone showed up just once. The V call is TRBV19, the J call TRBJ2-7; D not certain. Trimming cost V 1 base and J 3 bases, with 13 bases left between them. Germline CDR1 reads LNHDA; CDR2 reads SQIVND (reference sequence). The CDR3 spans 15 residues. CDR3: CASSIGPGPVYEQYF. The CDR3 region has the DNA TGTGCCAGTAGTATAGGCCCAGGCCCTGTCTACGAGCAGTACTTC.

In DNA, the CDR3 is TGTGCCTGGAGCCCGGGACTTTCCTTCACCGGGGAGCTGTTTTTT. It encodes CAWSPGLSFTGELFF. The chain joins TRBV30 to TRBJ2-2; D may be TRBD2 (6 bases). The CDR3 covers 15 residues. Germline CDR1 GTSNPN, CDR2 SVGIG (reference sequence). With 3 bases removed from V and 4 bases from J, the gap between germline ends came to 15 bases.

This clone was seen a single time. The chain employs TRBV2 and TRBJ1-2, with D possibly TRBD1 on 6 matching bases. Germline V gene data show CDR1 as SNHLY and CDR2 as FYNNEI. CDR3 length: 14 residues. V gave up 4 bases and J gave up 8 bases, with 17 bases separating them. CDR3 loop: CASSGAQGLGGYTF. DNA of the CDR3: TGTGCCAGCAGTGGGGCACAGGGTTTGGGGGGCTACACCTTC.

Points on this clone: The sample carries other DNA sequences with the same CDR3. The chain links TRBV6-5 to TRBJ2-5; weak D call: TRBD2 (6 bases). Trimming took off 0 bases at V and 5 bases at J, with 13 bases between the two ends. CDR1 and CDR2 from the germline V gene are MNHEY and SVGAGI. The length of the CDR3 is 15 residues. The CDR3, as DNA: TGTGCCAGCAGTTACTCGGGTGGACTAACCGAGACCCAGTACTTC. This codes for CASSYSGGLTETQYF.

The chain is built from TRBV6-5 and TRBJ2-7; 8 positions agree with TRBD2. The germline V gene encodes CDR1 MNHEY and CDR2 SVGAGI. Trimming took 0 bases from V and 3 from J; bases not matched to a gene: 4. The CDR3 extends over 15 amino acids. CDR3 amino acids: CASSYSSSGVYEQYF. CDR3 DNA sequence: TGTGCCAGCAGTTACTCGAGTAGCGGGGTCTACGAGCAGTACTTC.

The genes are TRBV27 and TRBJ1-2; 8 bases agree with TRBD1. The length of the CDR3 is 13 residues. Germline lookup yields CDR1 MNHEY and CDR2 SMNVEV (reference sequence). Losses at the gene ends were 5 bases for V and 8 bases for J; bases not matched to a gene: 7. CDR3 sequence: CASSPWTGQGYTF. In DNA, the CDR3 is TGTGCCAGCAGTCCCTGGACAGGGCAGGGCTACACCTTC.

The genes are TRBV7-3 and TRBJ2-1; TRBD2 agrees at 8 bases. The CDR3 extends over 16 amino acids. The ends lost 0 bases at V and 7 bases at J; junction bases unmatched: 8. Germline-derived CDR1 and CDR2 are SGHTA and FQGTGA. For the CDR3, the DNA is TGTGCCAGCAGCTTAACTAGCGGGAATGTTCGGAATGAGCAGTTCTTC. It encodes CASSLTSGNVRNEQFF. The full variable domain, completed using reference TRBV7-3 and TRBJ2-1, is GAGVSQTPSNKVTEKGKYVELRCDPISGHTALYWYRQSLGQGPEFLIYFQGTGAADDSGLPNDRFFAVRPEGSVSTLKIQRTERGDSAVYLCASSLTSGNVRNEQFFGPGTRLTVL.